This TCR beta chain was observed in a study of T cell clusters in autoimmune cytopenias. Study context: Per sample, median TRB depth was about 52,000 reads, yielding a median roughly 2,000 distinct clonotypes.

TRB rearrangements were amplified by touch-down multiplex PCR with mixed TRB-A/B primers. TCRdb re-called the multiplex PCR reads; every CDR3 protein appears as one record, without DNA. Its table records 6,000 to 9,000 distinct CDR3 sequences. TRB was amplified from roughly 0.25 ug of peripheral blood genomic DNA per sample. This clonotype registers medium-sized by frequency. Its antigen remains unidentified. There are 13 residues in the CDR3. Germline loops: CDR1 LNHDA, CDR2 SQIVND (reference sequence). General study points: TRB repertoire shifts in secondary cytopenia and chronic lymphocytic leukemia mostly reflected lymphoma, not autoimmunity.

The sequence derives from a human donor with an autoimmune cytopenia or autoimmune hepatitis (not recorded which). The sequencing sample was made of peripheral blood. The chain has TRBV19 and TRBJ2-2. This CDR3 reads CASSTRQIGELFF. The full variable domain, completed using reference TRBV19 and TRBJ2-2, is DGGITQSPKYLFRKEGQNVTLSCEQNLNHDAMYWYRQDPGQGLRLIYYSQIVNDFQKGDIAEGYSVSREKKESFPLTVTSAQKNPTAFYLCASSTRQIGELFFGEGSRLTVL.